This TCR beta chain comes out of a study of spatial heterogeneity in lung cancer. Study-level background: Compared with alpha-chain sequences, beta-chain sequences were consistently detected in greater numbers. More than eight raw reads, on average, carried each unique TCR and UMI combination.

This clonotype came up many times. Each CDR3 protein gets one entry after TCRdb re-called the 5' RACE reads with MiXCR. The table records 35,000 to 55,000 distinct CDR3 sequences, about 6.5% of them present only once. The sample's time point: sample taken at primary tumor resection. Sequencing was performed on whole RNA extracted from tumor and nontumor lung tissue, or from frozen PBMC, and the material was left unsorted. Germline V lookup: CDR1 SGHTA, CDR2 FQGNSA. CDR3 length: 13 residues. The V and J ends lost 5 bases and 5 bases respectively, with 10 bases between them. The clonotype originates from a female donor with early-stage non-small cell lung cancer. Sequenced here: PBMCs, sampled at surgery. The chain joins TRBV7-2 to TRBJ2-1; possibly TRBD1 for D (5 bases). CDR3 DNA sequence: TGTGCCAGCAGCCTAACAGGCAACAATGAGCAGTTCTTC. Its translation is CASSLTGNNEQFF.